This T cell receptor beta chain derives from a study of human T cells and chemical hapten exposure. Whole-study context: An approximately 2 cm by approximately 2 cm inner upper arm patch received 2% DPC for sensitization. Study outcomes and limitations: In comparison with controls, expanded TCRs gave rise to a significantly larger number of large CDR3 similarity clusters.

This clonotype was detected only a few times. Its antigen remains unknown. The CDR3 spans 14 residues. CDR1 and CDR2 from the germline V gene are SGHNT and YYREEE (reference sequence). V lost 1 base to trimming and J lost 7 bases, with 9 bases between them. Described time point: patch test 2, 6 weeks after DPC sensitization. The treatment here: therapeutic diphenylcyclopropenone sensitization with weekly scalp DPC. Phlebotomy was performed prior to application of every patch test. Total RNA was extracted from unfractionated whole blood. TCRdb reanalysed the RACE reads using MiXCR and keeps one entry per CDR3 protein. Of around 99,000 distinct CDR3 sequences listed, roughly a tenth are singletons.

Source: whole blood, taken in connection with sensitization to the hapten diphenylcyclopropenone (DPC). The rearrangement joins TRBV5-4 to TRBJ1-6; D might be TRBD1 (5 bases). This TCR was recovered from a woman in her thirties or forties with alopecia areata. Some clones in this sample may be carry-over from other donors' samples. This CDR3 reads CASSLSGGNSPLHF. The CDR3 DNA is TGTGCCAGCAGCTTGAGTGGGGGAAATTCACCCCTCCACTTT.